This T cell receptor (beta chain) was recovered during a study of identical twins. Findings of the study overall: Memory repertoires lacked the insertion deficit that abundant cord blood beta clonotypes showed.

This CDR3 contains 12 residues. CDR1 and CDR2 from the germline V gene are MGHDK and SYGVNS. V shed 4 bases and J shed 1 base, with 4 bases lying between them. Template switching (which added a universal primer site) was used, and cDNA carried unique molecular identifiers. From the 5' RACE reads, TCRdb called clonotypes with MiXCR, one entry per CDR3 protein. The sample yields 650,000 to 750,000 distinct CDR3 sequences, roughly 20% seen once. This clonotype was counted only a few times. Its antigen is undetermined. The same sample was also used in a study of T cells expressing NK-cell markers. That report notes: Several experiments added an anti-gamma-delta TCR antibody to sort only alpha-beta TCR T cells. Dominant NKG2C+ clonotypes were found to form roughly 1.0-7.0% of CD8+ T cells in five to seven donors.

Sequencing was performed on PBMCs. The V gene is TRBV25-1, the J gene TRBJ1-2; D remains ambiguous. The source is a woman aged 18-29 years in good health. Here the CDR3 reads CASSGYNYGYTF. Written as DNA, the CDR3 is TGTGCCAGCAGTGGATATAACTATGGCTACACCTTC.